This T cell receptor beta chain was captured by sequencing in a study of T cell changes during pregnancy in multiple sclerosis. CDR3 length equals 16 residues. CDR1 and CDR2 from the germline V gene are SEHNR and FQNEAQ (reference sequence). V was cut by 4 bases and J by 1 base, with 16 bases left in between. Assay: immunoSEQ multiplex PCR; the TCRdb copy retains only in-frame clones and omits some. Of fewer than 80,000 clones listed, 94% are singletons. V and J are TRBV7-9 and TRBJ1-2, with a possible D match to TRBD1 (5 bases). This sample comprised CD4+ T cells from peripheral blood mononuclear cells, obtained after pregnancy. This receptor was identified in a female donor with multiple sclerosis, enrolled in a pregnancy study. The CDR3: CASSSSGRAGNYGYTF. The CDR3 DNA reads TGTGCCAGCAGCTCCAGTGGCAGGGCCGGTAACTATGGCTACACCTTC.